This T cell receptor (beta chain) was captured in a study of T cell responses to AZD1222 COVID-19 vaccine. General study results and limits: Two AZD1222 administrations were followed by greater Spike-specific TCR breadth and depth. Clonal diversity was possibly underestimated; the donors were predominantly white British and more often female. Repertoire collection took place solely once the T cell response had peaked. The study found vaccine-associated CD4 TCRs spanning spike, dominant at 160-218 and 743-854.

Comment on this clone: Its antigen is still unknown.

CDR1 and CDR2 (germline): WNHNN, SYGVQD (reference sequence). With 8 bases removed from V and 1 base from J, the gap between germline ends came to 12 bases. This CDR3 has 13 amino acids. The table came from immunoSEQ multiplex PCR; TCRdb's copy has only in-frame clones and leaves some out. The sample carries about 40,000 clones, about 90% recorded once. This receptor was obtained from an adult who received the MenACWY meningococcal vaccine as a control. The rearrangement links TRBV10-1 to TRBJ2-7; no definite D call. This specimen was peripheral blood, taken 28 days after the second dose of the MenACWY control vaccine. For the CDR3, the DNA is TGCGCCAGCTCCTCCGGTGGGTCCTACGAGCAGTACTTC. It codes for CASSSGGSYEQYF.